Below are 9 T cell receptor beta chains sequenced from a single sample in a study of T-cell reconstitution after alpha-beta-depleted transplantation in children. Preparing the TCRbeta library involved the use of unique molecular identifiers. TCRdb passed the PCR reads through MiXCR, listing each CDR3 protein once. This repertoire shows approximately 200,000 distinct CDR3 sequences, 14% to 15% found once; its top ten account for about 12%. Source: PBMCs from the stem cell graft donor, taken from the stem cell graft. All receptors come from a human donor who donated a stem cell graft to a child with acute lymphoblastic leukemia.

This clonotype was seen many times. The V and J genes are TRBV28 and TRBJ2-7; the D gene is possibly TRBD2 (5 bases). From germline, CDR1 is MDHEN and CDR2 SYDVKM. V was trimmed by 2 bases and J by 5 bases, leaving 13 bases between them. This CDR3 has 14 residues. CDR3 sequence: CASSLVASTNEQYF. The CDR3 DNA sequence: TGTGCCAGCAGTTTAGTTGCTAGCACAAACGAGCAGTACTTC. Together with reference TRBV28 and TRBJ2-7, the CDR3 gives the full variable domain: DVKVTQSSRYLVKRTGEKVFLECVQDMDHENMFWYRQDPGLGLRLIYFSYDVKMKEKGDIPEGYSVSREKKERFSLILESASTNQTSMYLCASSLVASTNEQYFGPGTRLTVT.

This clonotype has just a few counts. One end of the junction varies from germline; a read error may be responsible. The chain recombines TRBV20-1 with TRBJ1-2, with 10 nucleotides matching TRBD1. Per the germline V gene, CDR1 is DFQATT and CDR2 is SNEGSKA (reference sequence). CDR3 size: 15 residues. The CDR3 here is CSAGEGQGRNYGYTF. CDR3 bases: TGCAGTGCTGGAGAGGGACAGGGGCGAAACTATGGCTACACCTTC.

The chain employs TRBV13 and TRBJ1-2; D gene ambiguous. Germline V gene data show CDR1 as PRHDT and CDR2 as FYEKMQ (reference sequence). CDR3 length: 17 residues. V was cut by 1 base and J by 2 bases, with 17 bases left in between. CDR3 amino acids: CASSLAGIDGYNYGYTF. DNA for the CDR3: TGTGCCAGCAGCTTAGCGGGGATTGACGGATACAACTATGGCTACACCTTC. Full variable domain (missing parts from reference TRBV13 and TRBJ1-2): AAGVIQSPRHLIKEKRETATLKCYPIPRHDTVYWYQQGPGQDPQFLISFYEKMQSDKGSIPDRFSAQQFSDYHSELNMSSLELGDSALYFCASSLAGIDGYNYGYTFGSGTRLTVV.

This clonotype occurred many times. The chain has TRBV7-9 and TRBJ2-1; 10 bases are a match to TRBD1. CDR3 length: 15 amino acids. From germline, CDR1 is SEHNR and CDR2 FQNEAQ (reference sequence). The V gene end was trimmed by 4 bases and the J gene end by 5 bases; junction bases not matched to a gene: 5. The CDR3 spells CASSSPGTGDNEQFF. For the CDR3, the DNA is TGTGCCAGCAGCTCCCCCGGGACAGGGGACAATGAGCAGTTCTTC.

Many counts were recorded for this clonotype. The chain links TRBV5-1 to TRBJ2-1; 9 bases agree with TRBD2. Germline loops: CDR1 SGHRS, CDR2 YFSETQ. The trim removed 0 bases at V and 4 bases at J, leaving 5 bases unmatched. The CDR3 has 16 residues. The CDR3 reads CASSLDPSGTYNEQFF. CDR3 in DNA: TGCGCCAGCAGCTTGGATCCTAGCGGGACGTACAATGAGCAGTTCTTC.

This sequence joins TRBV18 and TRBJ2-5, with 13 bases aligning to TRBD2. Trimming at V came to 5 bases and at J to 10 bases, leaving 10 bases not matched to a gene. Germline CDR1 and CDR2: KGHSH and LQKENI. The CDR3 is made up of 15 amino acids. The CDR3 reads CASSAGTSGIYVQYF. The CDR3, as DNA: TGTGCCAGCTCAGCCGGGACTAGCGGGATTTACGTCCAGTACTTC.

There are many counts of this clonotype. The CDR3 sequence is CASSLTSGRMDTQYF. CDR3 coding DNA: TGTGCCAGCAGCTTGACTAGCGGGAGAATGGATACGCAGTATTTT. This chain joins TRBV7-2 and TRBJ2-3; 12 bases line up with TRBD2. In germline, CDR1 is SGHTA, CDR2 FQGNSA. The ends lost 3 bases at V and 6 bases at J; junction bases unmatched: 4. The CDR3 contains 15 residues.

The V and J genes are TRBV5-1 and TRBJ2-1; possibly TRBD1 for D (6 bases). This CDR3 is 13 amino acids long. The V gene lost 3 bases and the J gene lost 4 bases, with 8 bases spanning the gap. Germline V gene data show CDR1 as SGHRS and CDR2 as YFSETQ. The CDR3 spells CASSSGQYNEQFF. The DNA of the CDR3 is TGCGCCAGCAGCTCCGGACAGTACAATGAGCAGTTCTTC.

This clonotype was seen repeatedly, ten times or more. This chain joins TRBV10-3 and TRBJ2-7, with D perhaps matching TRBD1 (8 bases). Trimming stripped 8 bases from V and 0 bases from J, with 20 bases between. The CDR3 runs 16 residues. Looked up from germline, CDR1 is ENHRY and CDR2 is SYGVKD. The CDR3 DNA is TGTGCCATCGGGGGGGACAGGACCCGTCTCTCCTACGAGCAGTACTTC. Its protein is CAIGGDRTRLSYEQYF.